A single sample is the source of the 5 T cell receptor beta chains below, sequenced in a study of metastatic and nonmetastatic thyroid tumors. Using MiXCR, TCRdb reanalyzed the PCR reads. The sample contains roughly 15,000 clones, around 28% of which appear only once. The entire patient cohort was treatment-naive prior to thyroid surgery. Sequenced sample: tumor tissue. The receptors stem from a male donor with papillary thyroid cancer or a benign thyroid nodule (not recorded which). Some clones in this sample may be carry-over from other donors' samples.

This clone is classed as medium-sized. The V and J genes are TRBV7-9 and TRBJ2-1; 7 nucleotides agree with TRBD2. The CDR3 is 17 residues long. From germline, CDR1 is SEHNR and CDR2 FQNEAQ (reference sequence). V lost 4 bases, J lost 4 bases, and 13 bases stayed unmatched. The CDR3 region is CASSYPITGGKYNEQFF. In nucleotides, the CDR3 is TGTGCCAGCAGCTACCCTATAACGGGAGGAAAGTACAATGAGCAGTTCTTC. The full variable domain, rest sourced from reference TRBV7-9 and TRBJ2-1, is DTGVSQNPRHKITKRGQNVTFRCDPISEHNRLYWYRQTLGQGPEFLTYFQNEAQLEKSRLLSDRFSAERPKGSFSTLEIQRTEQGDSAMYLCASSYPITGGKYNEQFFGPGTRLTVL.

V usage is TRBV20-1 and J usage is TRBJ2-1; D is uncertain. This CDR3 is built from 14 residues. Germline V gene sequence: CDR1 DFQATT, CDR2 SNEGSKA (reference sequence). Trimming took off 0 bases at V and 4 bases at J, with 10 bases between the two ends. The CDR3 DNA follows: TGCAGTGCTAGAGATCAATGGCGGTACAATGAGCAGTTCTTC. Translating gives CSARDQWRYNEQFF.

This clone was detected a few times. V usage is TRBV6-1 and J usage is TRBJ2-7; a possible D gene is TRBD2 (6 bases). V was clipped by 6 bases and J by 0 bases, with 12 bases between them. Germline V gene data show CDR1 as MNHNS and CDR2 as SASEGT. The CDR3 has 14 residues. CDR3 DNA: TGTGCCAGCAGCCTTAGCGGTAGCTCCTACGAGCAGTACTTC. Amino acid sequence: CASSLSGSSYEQYF.

V is TRBV20-1 and J is TRBJ2-5, with TRBD2 matching over 11 bases. This CDR3 has 14 residues. Germline CDR1 and CDR2: DFQATT and SNEGSKA (reference sequence). V gave up 6 bases and J gave up 0 bases; unmatched junction bases: 3. This CDR3 reads CSAVAGGNQETQYF. The CDR3 DNA reads as TGCAGTGCCGTAGCGGGAGGGAACCAAGAGACCCAGTACTTC.

This clone was recorded at least ten times. The chain recombines TRBV6-1 with TRBJ1-5; 10 bases are a match to TRBD1. The CDR3 length is 15 residues. Germline lookup yields CDR1 MNHNS and CDR2 SASEGT. With 7 bases clipped from V and 2 bases from J, the junction kept 5 bases outside the gene matches. The CDR3 sequence is CASNLGTGGNQPQHF. In DNA form, the CDR3 reads TGTGCCAGCAATTTAGGGACAGGGGGCAATCAGCCCCAGCATTTT.